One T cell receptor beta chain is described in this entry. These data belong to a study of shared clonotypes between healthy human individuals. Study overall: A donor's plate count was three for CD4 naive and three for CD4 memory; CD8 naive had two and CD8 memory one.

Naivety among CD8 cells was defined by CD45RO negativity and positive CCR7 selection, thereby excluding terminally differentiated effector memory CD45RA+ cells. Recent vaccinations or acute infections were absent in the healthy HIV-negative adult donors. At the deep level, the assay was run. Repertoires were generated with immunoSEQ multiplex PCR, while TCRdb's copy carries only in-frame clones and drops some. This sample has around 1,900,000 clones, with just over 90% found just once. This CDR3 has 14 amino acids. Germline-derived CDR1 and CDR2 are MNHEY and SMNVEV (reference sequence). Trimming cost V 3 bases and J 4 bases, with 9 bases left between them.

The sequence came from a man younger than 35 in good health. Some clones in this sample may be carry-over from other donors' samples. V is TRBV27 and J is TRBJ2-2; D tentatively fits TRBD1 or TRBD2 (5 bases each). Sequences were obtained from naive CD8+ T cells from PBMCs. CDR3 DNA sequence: TGTGCCAGCAGTTTGGGACCTAGCACCGGGGAGCTGTTTTTT. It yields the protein CASSLGPSTGELFF.